Here is one TCR beta chain with its context. Its cognate antigen is unknown. Generated by immunoSEQ multiplex PCR, the TCRdb table keeps only in-frame clones and is missing some. The sample has around 700,000 clones, 60% to 80% seen once; the top ten hold approximately 1.8%. The data derive from a study of shared clonotypes between healthy human individuals. Looking at the study overall: CD4 naive cells filled three plates per donor, CD4 memory three, CD8 naive two and CD8 memory one. Study findings and constraints: Donor clonotype sharing was expected to depend on sequencing depth.

Germline CDR1 is SGHVS and CDR2 is FQNEAQ. Deletions cut 2 bases from V and 2 bases from J, with 10 bases between. The CDR3 has 14 residues. This receptor was obtained from a woman younger than 45 in good health. What was sequenced was memory CD4+ T cells sorted from blood. Subset indicated: CD45RA-negative fraction. The chain links TRBV7-8 to TRBJ2-7; possible D gene TRBD1, 5 bases. The CDR3 spells CASSLLDRPYEQYF. In nucleotides, the CDR3 is TGTGCCAGCAGCTTACTCGACAGACCCTACGAGCAGTACTTC.